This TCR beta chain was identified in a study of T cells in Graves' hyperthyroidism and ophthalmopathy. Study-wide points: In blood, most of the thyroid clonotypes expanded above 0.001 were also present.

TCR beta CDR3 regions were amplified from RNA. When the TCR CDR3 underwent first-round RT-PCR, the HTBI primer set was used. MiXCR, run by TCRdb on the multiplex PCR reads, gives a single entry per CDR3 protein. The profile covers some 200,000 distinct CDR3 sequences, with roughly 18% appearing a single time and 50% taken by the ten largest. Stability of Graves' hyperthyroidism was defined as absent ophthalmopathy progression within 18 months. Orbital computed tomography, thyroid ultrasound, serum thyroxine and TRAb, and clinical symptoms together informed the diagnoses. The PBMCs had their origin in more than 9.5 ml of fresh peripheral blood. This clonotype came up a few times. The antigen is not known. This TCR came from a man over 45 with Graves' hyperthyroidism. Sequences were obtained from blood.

CDR3 amino acids: CASSQAGAYEQYF. The CDR3 region has the DNA TGTGCCAGCAGCCAAGCGGGTGCCTACGAGCAGTACTTC. V is TRBV5-6 and J is TRBJ2-7; perhaps TRBD2 as D (6 bases). V dropped 4 bases and J dropped 2 bases, with 10 bases sitting between them. Per germline, CDR1 SGHDT and CDR2 YYEEEE. This CDR3 comprises 13 residues.